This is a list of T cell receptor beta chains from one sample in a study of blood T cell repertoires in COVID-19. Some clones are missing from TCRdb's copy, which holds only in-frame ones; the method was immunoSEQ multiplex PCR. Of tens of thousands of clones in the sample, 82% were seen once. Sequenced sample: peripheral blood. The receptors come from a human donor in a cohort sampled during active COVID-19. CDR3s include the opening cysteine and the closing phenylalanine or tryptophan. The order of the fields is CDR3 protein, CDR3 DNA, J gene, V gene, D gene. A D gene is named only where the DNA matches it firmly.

CDR3 protein: CASSPPTGQGYEQYF
CDR3 DNA: TGTGCCAGCTCACCTCCCACGGGACAGGGGTACGAGCAGTACTTC
J gene: TRBJ2-7
V gene: TRBV18
D gene: TRBD1

CDR3 protein: CASSSGRLAGGETQYF
CDR3 DNA: TGTGCCAGCAGCTCTGGCCGACTAGCGGGGGGGGAGACCCAGTACTTC
J gene: TRBJ2-5
V gene: TRBV7-3
D gene: TRBD2

CDR3 protein: CASSKPSGGAHEQYF
CDR3 DNA: TGTGCCAGTAGTAAACCTAGCGGGGGGGCCCATGAGCAGTACTTC
J gene: TRBJ2-7
V gene: TRBV19
D gene: TRBD2

CDR3 protein: CASSQEGPGVAREQFF
CDR3 DNA: TGTGCCAGCAGCCAAGAAGGGCCAGGGGTGGCCAGGGAGCAGTTCTTC
J gene: TRBJ2-1
V gene: TRBV4-2
D gene: -

CDR3 protein: CASSVEPGTYEQYF
CDR3 DNA: TGTGCCAGCAGCGTAGAGCCCGGGACCTACGAGCAGTACTTC
J gene: TRBJ2-7
V gene: TRBV9
D gene: -

CDR3 protein: CASSLGTGVINEQFF
CDR3 DNA: TGTGCCAGCAGCTTAGGGACAGGGGTGATCAATGAGCAGTTCTTC
J gene: TRBJ2-1
V gene: TRBV7-9
D gene: TRBD1

CDR3 protein: CASSLEANQPQHF
CDR3 DNA: TGTGCCAGCAGCTTAGAGGCAAATCAGCCCCAGCATTTT
J gene: TRBJ1-5
V gene: TRBV7-3
D gene: -

CDR3 protein: CASRIPRRVPYEQYF
CDR3 DNA: TGTGCCAGCAGGATTCCGCGCAGGGTCCCCTACGAGCAGTACTTC
J gene: TRBJ2-7
V gene: TRBV7-8
D gene: -

CDR3 protein: CASSSPLGRGRIRELFF
CDR3 DNA: TGTGCCAGCAGCTCTCCCCTAGGGCGGGGGCGTATCAGGGAGCTGTTTTTT
J gene: TRBJ2-2
V gene: TRBV5-4
D gene: -

CDR3 protein: CASSALAGGQQETQYF
CDR3 DNA: TGTGCCAGTAGTGCACTAGCGGGGGGGCAACAAGAGACCCAGTACTTC
J gene: TRBJ2-5
V gene: TRBV19
D gene: TRBD2

CDR3 protein: CASSLGQGTDGYTF
CDR3 DNA: TGTGCCAGCAGCTTGGGGCAGGGTACGGATGGCTACACCTTC
J gene: TRBJ1-2
V gene: TRBV5-6
D gene: -